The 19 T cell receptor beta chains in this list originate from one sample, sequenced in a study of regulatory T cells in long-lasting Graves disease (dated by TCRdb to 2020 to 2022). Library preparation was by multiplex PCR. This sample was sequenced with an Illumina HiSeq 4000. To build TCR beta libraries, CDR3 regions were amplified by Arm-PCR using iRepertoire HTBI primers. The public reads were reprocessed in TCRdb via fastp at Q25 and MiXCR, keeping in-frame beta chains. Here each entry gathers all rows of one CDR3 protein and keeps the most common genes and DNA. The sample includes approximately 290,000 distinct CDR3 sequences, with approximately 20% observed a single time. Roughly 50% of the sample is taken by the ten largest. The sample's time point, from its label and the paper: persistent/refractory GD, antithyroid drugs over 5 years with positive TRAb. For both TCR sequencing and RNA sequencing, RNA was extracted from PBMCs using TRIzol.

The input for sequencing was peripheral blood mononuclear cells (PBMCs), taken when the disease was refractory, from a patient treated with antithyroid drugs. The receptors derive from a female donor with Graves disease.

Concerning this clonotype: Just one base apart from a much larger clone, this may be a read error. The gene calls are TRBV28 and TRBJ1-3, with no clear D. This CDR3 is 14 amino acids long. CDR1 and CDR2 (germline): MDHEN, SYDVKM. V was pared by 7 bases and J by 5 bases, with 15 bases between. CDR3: CASMGTSGRNTIYF. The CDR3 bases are TGTGCCAGCATGGGCACCAGCGGGCGAAACACCATATATTTT. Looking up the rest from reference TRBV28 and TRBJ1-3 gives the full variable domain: DVKVTQSSRYLVKRTGEKVFLECVQDMDHENMFWYRQDPGLGLRLIYFSYDVKMKEKGDIPEGYSVSREKKERFSLILESASTNQTSMYLCASMGTSGRNTIYFGEGSWLTVV.

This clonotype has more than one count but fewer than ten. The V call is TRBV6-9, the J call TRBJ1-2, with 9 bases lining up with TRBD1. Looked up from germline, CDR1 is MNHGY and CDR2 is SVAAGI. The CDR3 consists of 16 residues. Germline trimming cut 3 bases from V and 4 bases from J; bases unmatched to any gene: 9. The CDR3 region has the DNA TGTGCCAGCAGTTACAGTCCGGGACAGGGTCTCTATGGCTACACCTTC. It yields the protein CASSYSPGQGLYGYTF.

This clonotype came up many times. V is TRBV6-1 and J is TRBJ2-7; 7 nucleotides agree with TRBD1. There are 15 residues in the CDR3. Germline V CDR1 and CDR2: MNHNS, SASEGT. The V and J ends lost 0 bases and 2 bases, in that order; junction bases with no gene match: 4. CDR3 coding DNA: TGTGCCAGCAGTGAAGCAATGGGACAGACCTACGAGCAGTACTTC. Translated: CASSEAMGQTYEQYF.

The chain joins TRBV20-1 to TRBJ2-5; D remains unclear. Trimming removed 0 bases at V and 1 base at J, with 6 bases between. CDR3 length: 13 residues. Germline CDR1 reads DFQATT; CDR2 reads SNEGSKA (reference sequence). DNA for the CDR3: TGCAGTGCTAGAGACGAGACCCAAGAGACCCAGTACTTC. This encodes CSARDETQETQYF.

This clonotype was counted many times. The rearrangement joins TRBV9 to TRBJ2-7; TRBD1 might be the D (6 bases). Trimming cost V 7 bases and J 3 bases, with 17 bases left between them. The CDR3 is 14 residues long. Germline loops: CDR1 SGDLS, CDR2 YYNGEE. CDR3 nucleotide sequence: TGTGCCAGCGGAGGACAGCCCGATTTCTACGAGCAGTACTTC. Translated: CASGGQPDFYEQYF.

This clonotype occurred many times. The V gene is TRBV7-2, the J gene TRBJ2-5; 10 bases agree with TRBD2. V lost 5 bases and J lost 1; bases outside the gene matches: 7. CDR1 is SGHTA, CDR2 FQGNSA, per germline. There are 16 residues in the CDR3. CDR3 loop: CASSVSSGRGQETQYF. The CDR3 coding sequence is TGTGCCAGCAGCGTTTCTAGCGGGAGAGGCCAAGAGACCCAGTACTTC.

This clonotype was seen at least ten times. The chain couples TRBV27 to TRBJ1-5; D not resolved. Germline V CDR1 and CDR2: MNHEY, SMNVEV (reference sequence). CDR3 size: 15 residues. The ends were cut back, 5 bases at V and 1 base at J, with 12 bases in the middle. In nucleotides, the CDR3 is TGTGCCAGCAGTCCGTATACAGAAAGCAATCAGCCCCAGCATTTT. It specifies CASSPYTESNQPQHF.

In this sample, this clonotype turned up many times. The DNA of the CDR3 is TGTGCCAGCAGTCCCCCGGGAGGAGAGACCCAGTACTTC. Amino acid sequence: CASSPPGGETQYF. The chain couples TRBV28 to TRBJ2-5, with 7 bases identical to TRBD2. CDR1 is MDHEN, CDR2 SYDVKM, per germline. This CDR3 region has 13 residues. With V trimmed by 5 bases and J by 4 bases, 4 bases remained unmatched.

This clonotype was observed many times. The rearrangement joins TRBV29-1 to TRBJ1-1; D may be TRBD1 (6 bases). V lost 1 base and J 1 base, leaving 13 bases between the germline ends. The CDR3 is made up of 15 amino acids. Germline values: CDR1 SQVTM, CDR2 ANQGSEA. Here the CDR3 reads CSVEGEGVTNTEAFF. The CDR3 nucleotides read TGCAGCGTTGAAGGGGAGGGGGTGACGAACACTGAAGCTTTCTTT.

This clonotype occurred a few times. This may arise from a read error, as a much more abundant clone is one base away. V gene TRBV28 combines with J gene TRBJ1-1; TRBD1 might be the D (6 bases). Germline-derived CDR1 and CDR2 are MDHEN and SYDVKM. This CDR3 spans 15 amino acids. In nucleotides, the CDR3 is TGTACCAGCAGACAGACCAACAGGGAGTGGACTGAAGCTTTCTTT. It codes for CTSRQTNREWTEAFF.

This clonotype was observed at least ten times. CDR3 DNA sequence: TGTGCCAGCAGTCCCCGCGACAGGGTCACCTACGAGCAGTACTTC. Protein product: CASSPRDRVTYEQYF. V and J are TRBV12-3 or TRBV12-4 and TRBJ2-7; TRBD1 agrees at 7 bases. V was clipped by 5 bases and J by 2 bases; unmatched bases: 9. The CDR3 is made up of 15 amino acids.

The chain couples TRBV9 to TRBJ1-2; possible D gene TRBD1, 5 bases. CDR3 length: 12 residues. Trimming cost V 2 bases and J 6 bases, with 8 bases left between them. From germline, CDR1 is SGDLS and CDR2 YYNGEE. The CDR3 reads CASSVGGNGYTF. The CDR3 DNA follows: TGTGCCAGCAGCGTCGGGGGTAATGGCTACACCTTC.

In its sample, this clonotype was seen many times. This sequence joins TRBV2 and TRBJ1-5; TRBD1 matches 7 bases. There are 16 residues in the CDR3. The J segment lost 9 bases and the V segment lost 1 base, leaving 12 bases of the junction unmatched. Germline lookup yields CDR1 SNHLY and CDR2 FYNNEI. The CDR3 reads CASSEGTGTNSWPQHF. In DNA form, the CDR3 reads TGTGCCAGCAGTGAAGGGACAGGTACTAACTCTTGGCCCCAGCATTTT.

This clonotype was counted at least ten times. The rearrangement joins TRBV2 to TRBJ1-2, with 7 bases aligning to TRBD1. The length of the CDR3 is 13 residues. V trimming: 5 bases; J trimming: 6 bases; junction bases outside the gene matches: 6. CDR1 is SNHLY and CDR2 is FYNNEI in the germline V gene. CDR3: CASSRQGGDGYTF. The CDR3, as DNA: TGTGCCAGCAGTCGACAGGGAGGGGATGGCTACACCTTC. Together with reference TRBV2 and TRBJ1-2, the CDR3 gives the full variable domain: EPEVTQTPSHQVTQMGQEVILRCVPISNHLYFYWYRQILGQKVEFLVSFYNNEISEKSEIFDDQFSVERPDGSNFTLKIRSTKLEDSAMYFCASSRQGGDGYTFGSGTRLTVV.

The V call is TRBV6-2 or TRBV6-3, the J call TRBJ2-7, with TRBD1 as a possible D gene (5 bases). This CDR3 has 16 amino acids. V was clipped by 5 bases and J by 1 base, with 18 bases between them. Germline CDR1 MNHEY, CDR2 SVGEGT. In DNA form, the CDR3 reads TGTGCCAGCAGTCCCCGACAGCGCCAAAATTCCTACGAGCAGTACTTC. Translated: CASSPRQRQNSYEQYF.

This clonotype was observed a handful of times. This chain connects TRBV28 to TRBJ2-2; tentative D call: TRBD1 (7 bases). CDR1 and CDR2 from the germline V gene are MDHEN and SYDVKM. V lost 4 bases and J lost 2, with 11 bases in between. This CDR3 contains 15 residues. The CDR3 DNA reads TGTGCCAGCAGTTCGGGGGACAGAAACACCGGGGAGCTGTTTTTT. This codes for CASSSGDRNTGELFF.

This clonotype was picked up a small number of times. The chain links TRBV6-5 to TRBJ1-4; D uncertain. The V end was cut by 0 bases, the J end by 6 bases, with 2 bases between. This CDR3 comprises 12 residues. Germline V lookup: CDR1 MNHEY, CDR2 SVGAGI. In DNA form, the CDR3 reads TGTGCCAGCAGTTACTCAGATGAAAAACTGTTTTTT. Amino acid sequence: CASSYSDEKLFF.

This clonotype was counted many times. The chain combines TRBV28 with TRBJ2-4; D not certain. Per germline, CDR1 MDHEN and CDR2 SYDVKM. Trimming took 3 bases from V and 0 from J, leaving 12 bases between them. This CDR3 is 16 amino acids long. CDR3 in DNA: TGTGCCAGCAGTTTTGGGGATCAGCTAGCCAAAAACATTCAGTACTTC. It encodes CASSFGDQLAKNIQYF.

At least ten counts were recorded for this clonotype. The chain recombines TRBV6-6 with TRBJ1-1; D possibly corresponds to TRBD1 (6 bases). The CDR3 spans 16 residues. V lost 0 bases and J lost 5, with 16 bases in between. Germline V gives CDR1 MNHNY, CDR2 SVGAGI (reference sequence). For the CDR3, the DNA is TGTGCCAGCAGTTACTCGGTGCCGGGGGCGGTGACTGAAGCTTTCTTT. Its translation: CASSYSVPGAVTEAFF.